Listed below are T cell receptor beta chains from one sample, sequenced in a study of T cell repertoires in cytomegalovirus infection. Their antigens remain unidentified. TCRdb reanalysed the reads using MiXCR and keeps one entry per CDR3 protein. The sample yields about 920,000 distinct CDR3 sequences, 25% to 40% seen once. The sequences come from cultured CD8+ T cells from PBMCs, collected from culture after CMV antigen stimulation. All receptors derive from a human donor in good health (CMV status not recorded). Some clones in this sample may be carry-over from other donors' samples. Both conserved end residues are part of each CDR3. Each record gives: D gene, V gene, clone size, J gene, CDR3 protein, CDR3 DNA. The D gene is left open where the match is weak. Clone size is stated in some rows and not others, as once, few, many or a class when expanded.

NA,TRBV10-2,NA,TRBJ1-1,CASSESTPPRQAPSDTEAFF,TGCGCCAGCAGTGAGTCTACCCCGCCGCGGCAGGCACCCTCGGACACTGAAGCTTTCTTT
NA,TRBV7-9,few,TRBJ1-5,CASSFSDPSNQPQHF,TGTGCCAGCAGCTTCTCGGATCCTAGCAATCAGCCCCAGCATTTT
NA,TRBV7-4,few,TRBJ2-4,CASSKTGVNIQYF,TGTGCCAGCAGCAAAACCGGGGTAAACATTCAGTACTTC
NA,TRBV25-1,NA,TRBJ2-3,CASGEDSSTDTQYF,TGTGCCAGCGGGGAAGACAGTAGCACAGATACGCAGTATTTT
NA,TRBV12-3/TRBV12-4,many,TRBJ2-6,CASSNGTPSSGANVLTF,TGTGCCAGCAGTAACGGGACACCTAGCTCTGGGGCCAACGTCCTGACTTTC
NA,TRBV15,many,TRBJ2-7,CATSDRSGSYEQYF,TGTGCCACCAGCGACCGATCCGGGAGCTACGAGCAGTACTTC
NA,TRBV29-1,NA,TRBJ2-3,CSLLAGAGDTQYF,TGCAGCCTGCTGGCGGGGGCGGGAGATACGCAGTATTTT
TRBD1,TRBV9,few,TRBJ2-2,CASSAGQGTGELFF,TGTGCCAGCAGCGCGGGACAGGGAACCGGGGAGCTGTTTTTT
NA,TRBV29-1,once,TRBJ2-7,CSVRGGQTYEQYF,TGCAGCGTCCGAGGGGGGCAGACCTACGAGCAGTACTTC
TRBD2,TRBV7-2,many,TRBJ2-5,CASSLDVLAGQETQYF,TGTGCCAGCAGCTTAGACGTACTAGCGGGTCAAGAGACCCAGTACTTC
NA,TRBV7-9,many,TRBJ2-5,CASSLEAQETQYF,TGTGCCAGCAGCTTAGAAGCCCAAGAGACCCAGTACTTC
NA,TRBV19,few,TRBJ2-2,CASSIALGQSGELFF,TGTGCCAGTAGTATAGCACTAGGACAGAGCGGGGAGCTGTTTTTT
TRBD1,TRBV27,few,TRBJ2-1,CASTTSGGGYNEQFF,TGTGCCAGCACCACGTCAGGGGGCGGCTACAATGAGCAGTTCTTC
NA,TRBV7-6,few,TRBJ1-1,CASSLIPSRLNTEAFF,TGTGCCAGCAGCTTAATTCCGAGTAGACTGAACACTGAAGCTTTCTTT
TRBD2,TRBV4-1,NA,TRBJ2-1,CASSQTSGGDYNEQFF,TGCGCCAGCAGCCAAACCAGCGGGGGTGACTACAATGAGCAGTTCTTC
TRBD1,TRBV7-8,many,TRBJ2-5,CASLPRGREETQYF,TGTGCCAGCCTCCCGAGGGGGCGGGAAGAGACCCAGTACTTC
NA,TRBV5-1,few,TRBJ1-2,CASSPGLDRGYTF,TGCGCCAGCAGCCCCGGCCTCGACCGCGGCTACACCTTC
TRBD2,TRBV6-1,few,TRBJ2-4,CASTQTSIQNIQYF,TGTGCCAGCACCCAGACTAGCATCCAAAACATTCAGTACTTC
TRBD1,TRBV19,NA,TRBJ1-5,CASSFSGQLNQPQHF,TGTGCCAGTAGCTTCTCGGGACAGCTCAATCAGCCCCAGCATTTT
NA,TRBV6-1,NA,TRBJ1-2,CASSEPGTLMYGYTF,TGTGCCAGCAGTGAACCCGGGACACTAATGTATGGCTACACCTTC
NA,TRBV5-1,few,TRBJ1-2,CASSLGARATADGYTF,TGCGCCAGCAGCTTAGGGGCCAGGGCGACGGCGGATGGCTACACCTTC
TRBD2,TRBV24-1,NA,TRBJ2-5,CATSDSSGGTETQYF,TGTGCCACCAGTGATTCCAGCGGGGGGACAGAGACCCAGTACTTC
NA,TRBV7-9,once,TRBJ1-6,CASSTNNPPLHF,TGTGCCAGCAGCACCAATAATCCACCCCTCCACTTT
NA,TRBV7-8,few,TRBJ1-5,CASNRGVGDYSNQPQHF,TGTGCCAGCAACCGGGGGGTAGGAGATTATAGCAATCAGCCCCAGCATTTT
NA,TRBV6-2/TRBV6-3,many,TRBJ1-2,CASSYGRGYTF,TGTGCCAGCAGTTACGGGCGCGGCTACACCTTC
TRBD1,TRBV6-6,once,TRBJ1-1,CASRATGIGTEAFF,TGTGCCAGCAGGGCGACAGGGATTGGCACTGAAGCTTTCTTT
NA,TRBV7-2,many,TRBJ2-5,CASSLMTGHQETQYF,TGTGCCAGCAGCCTGATGACAGGCCACCAAGAGACCCAGTACTTC
NA,TRBV6-5,few,TRBJ2-6,CASSHRDTSGANVLTF,TGTGCCAGCAGTCACCGGGACACTTCTGGGGCCAACGTCCTGACTTTC
NA,TRBV5-1,NA,TRBJ1-2,CASSLDLDFYGYTF,TGCGCCAGCAGCTTGGACTTGGACTTCTATGGCTACACCTTC
NA,TRBV12-3/TRBV12-4,many,TRBJ2-7,CASSPMGTYEQYF,TGTGCCAGCAGTCCCATGGGGACCTACGAGCAGTACTTC
NA,TRBV7-9,NA,TRBJ2-6,CASSARGSGANVLTF,TGTGCCAGCAGCGCGAGGGGCTCTGGGGCCAACGTCCTGACTTTC
NA,TRBV7-4,NA,TRBJ2-3,CASSHGLHETDTQYF,TGTGCCAGCAGCCACGGACTCCACGAAACAGATACGCAGTATTTT
NA,TRBV7-9,few,TRBJ1-1,CASSLGREVFF,TGTGCCAGCAGCTTAGGTCGGGAAGTTTTCTTT
TRBD1,TRBV7-9,NA,TRBJ1-2,CASSPRTGALVLGYTF,TGTGCCAGCAGCCCCCGGACAGGGGCTTTGGTCTTGGGCTACACCTTC
TRBD1,TRBV27,few,TRBJ2-2,CASSSLMGAGGNTGELFF,TGTGCCAGCAGTTCCCTAATGGGGGCAGGGGGAAACACCGGGGAGCTGTTTTTT
TRBD2,TRBV4-3,NA,TRBJ2-2,CASSQDLVTQRGTGELFF,TGCGCCAGCAGCCAAGACCTCGTCACCCAGCGGGGCACCGGGGAGCTGTTTTTT
NA,TRBV11-1,many,TRBJ2-1,CASSSVSEISYNEQFF,TGTGCCAGCAGCTCGGTTAGCGAAATCTCCTACAATGAGCAGTTCTTC
NA,TRBV3-1,few,TRBJ1-2,CASSQETSAKNYGYTF,TGTGCCAGCAGCCAAGAGACTTCAGCCAAAAACTATGGCTACACCTTC
NA,TRBV7-8,few,TRBJ1-1,CASSLTPGRPEAFF,TGTGCCAGCAGCCTGACCCCAGGGCGGCCTGAAGCTTTCTTT
NA,TRBV25-1,few,TRBJ2-2,CASIPSADTGELFF,TGTGCCAGCATCCCCTCGGCGGACACCGGGGAGCTGTTTTTT
NA,TRBV6-2/TRBV6-3,few,TRBJ2-3,CASASWGGRTDTQYF,TGTGCCAGCGCATCATGGGGGGGGCGTACAGATACGCAGTATTTT
NA,TRBV6-9,NA,TRBJ2-2,CASSPTGAWTGELFF,TGTGCCAGCTCCCCTACCGGGGCTTGGACCGGGGAGCTGTTTTTT
NA,TRBV5-3,few,TRBJ2-7,CASSLVPQGPYEQYF,TGTGCCAGCAGCTTGGTACCCCAGGGACCCTACGAGCAGTACTTC
NA,TRBV20-1,NA,TRBJ1-6,CSARDRVSPLHF,TGCAGTGCTAGAGATAGGGTCTCACCCCTCCACTTT
NA,TRBV7-9,few,TRBJ1-5,CASSPSGRERQPQHF,TGTGCCAGCAGCCCCTCGGGGAGGGAAAGACAGCCCCAGCATTTT
NA,TRBV12-3/TRBV12-4,many,TRBJ2-4,CASGGNIQYF,TGTGCCAGCGGGGGAAACATTCAGTACTTC
NA,TRBV3-1,few,TRBJ2-3,CASSQSYGTDTQYF,TGTGCCAGCAGCCAATCATACGGCACAGATACGCAGTATTTT
NA,TRBV7-8,NA,TRBJ2-7,CASSLARGREQYF,TGTGCCAGCAGCTTAGCACGGGGTCGAGAGCAGTACTTC
NA,TRBV6-2/TRBV6-3,NA,TRBJ1-3,CASRVDGYSGNTIYF,TGTGCCAGCAGAGTGGACGGCTACTCTGGAAACACCATATATTTT
NA,TRBV27,NA,TRBJ1-2,CASSPQTGGYGYTF,TGTGCCAGCAGTCCTCAGACAGGAGGGTATGGCTACACCTTC
TRBD1,TRBV4-3,NA,TRBJ1-2,CASSQNSMTGNGYTF,TGCGCCAGCAGCCAAAATAGCATGACAGGGAATGGCTACACCTTC
NA,TRBV4-3,NA,TRBJ1-1,CASSQGGSVTNTEAFF,TGCGCCAGCAGCCAAGGAGGGAGTGTTACGAACACTGAAGCTTTCTTT
NA,TRBV4-2,NA,TRBJ1-5,CASSQVYSSNQPQHF,TGTGCCAGCAGCCAAGTGTATAGTAGCAATCAGCCCCAGCATTTT
NA,TRBV10-2,few,TRBJ1-6,CASTGRSYNSPLHF,TGCGCCAGCACGGGGAGGTCCTATAATTCACCCCTCCACTTT
TRBD1,TRBV11-2,NA,TRBJ2-7,CASSWDREEYEQYF,TGTGCCAGCAGCTGGGACAGGGAGGAATACGAGCAGTACTTC
NA,TRBV7-2,few,TRBJ1-2,CASSRAGGGYTF,TGTGCCAGCAGCCGGGCGGGGGGCGGCTACACCTTC
NA,TRBV7-4,NA,TRBJ2-7,CASLPPSAYNEQYF,TGTGCCAGCTTGCCCCCCAGTGCCTACAATGAGCAGTACTTC
NA,TRBV4-1,NA,TRBJ1-2,CASSQDSQYGYTF,TGCGCCAGCAGCCAAGATTCCCAATATGGCTACACCTTC
NA,TRBV5-5,few,TRBJ1-4,CASSPTGQNEKLFF,TGTGCCAGCAGCCCTACCGGACAGAATGAAAAACTGTTTTTT